This entry lists 27 T cell receptor beta chains sequenced from one sample in a study of CD8 T cells in Susac syndrome. When the RNA was reverse transcribed, random hexamers were used with an input of roughly 0.45 to 1 ug. TCRdb analysed the immunoSEQ multiplex PCR reads with MiXCR anew, one entry per CDR3 protein. The data show about 100,000 distinct CDR3 sequences, 95% seen once. The source material was CD8+ T cells from PBMCs. These receptors were taken from a human donor with Susac syndrome.

The chain employs TRBV27 and TRBJ1-1, with D perhaps TRBD1 (6 bases). Germline-derived CDR1 and CDR2 are MNHEY and SMNVEV (reference sequence). The CDR3 has 14 residues. V lost 3 bases and J lost 1, with 9 bases in between. The CDR3 DNA is TGTGCCAGCAGTTTCGGACAGACGAACACTGAAGCTTTCTTT. This sequence encodes CASSFGQTNTEAFF.

The CDR3 bases are TGTGCCAGCAGTGAAGCGCACAGGGCGGTAGATACGCAGTATTTT. Residues: CASSEAHRAVDTQYF. The chain recombines TRBV2 with TRBJ2-3, with D tentatively TRBD1 (6 bases). Germline CDR1 SNHLY, CDR2 FYNNEI. V gave up 0 bases and J gave up 5 bases, with 12 bases separating them. The CDR3 loop spans 15 amino acids. The variable domain in full, completed from reference TRBV2 and TRBJ2-3, reads EPEVTQTPSHQVTQMGQEVILRCVPISNHLYFYWYRQILGQKVEFLVSFYNNEISEKSEIFDDQFSVERPDGSNFTLKIRSTKLEDSAMYFCASSEAHRAVDTQYFGPGTRLTVL.

This chain joins TRBV6-2 or TRBV6-3 and TRBJ1-6; maybe TRBD1 (6 bases). V was shortened by 8 bases and J by 6 bases, with 8 bases between the two germline ends. CDR3 size: 12 residues. In germline, CDR1 is MNHEY, CDR2 SVGEGT. Here the CDR3 reads CASRTVNSPLHF. In DNA form, the CDR3 reads TGTGCCAGCCGGACAGTTAATTCACCCCTCCACTTT.

The CDR3: CSVDTSGSTDTQYF. The CDR3 DNA sequence: TGCAGCGTTGACACTAGCGGGAGCACAGATACGCAGTATTTT. The J gene is TRBJ2-3, the V gene TRBV29-1, with TRBD2 identical over 9 bases. Germline V gene lookup returns CDR1 SQVTM and CDR2 ANQGSEA. This CDR3 is built from 14 residues. The V gene end was trimmed by 3 bases and the J gene end by 0 bases; junction bases not matched to a gene: 1.

The chain uses TRBV28 and TRBJ2-1, with 15 nucleotides matching TRBD2. There are 18 residues in the CDR3. V lost 5 bases and J lost 0; bases outside the gene matches: 5. Germline V gene lookup returns CDR1 MDHEN and CDR2 SYDVKM. DNA of the CDR3: TGTGCCAGCAGTCCCGGACTAGCGGGAGGGAGCTCCTACAATGAGCAGTTCTTC. Translation gives CASSPGLAGGSSYNEQFF.

The rearrangement links TRBV2 to TRBJ1-2; maybe TRBD1 (6 bases). CDR3 length equals 8 residues. V was shortened by 11 bases and J by 8 bases, with 6 bases between the two germline ends. Germline V lookup: CDR1 SNHLY, CDR2 FYNNEI. The CDR3, as DNA: TGTGCCGGGGGCGGCTACACCTTC. This translates into CAGGGYTF.

The V and J genes are TRBV27 and TRBJ2-7; TRBD1 is a possible D gene (6 bases). Trimming removed 5 bases from V and 2 bases from J, with 16 bases in between. CDR1 and CDR2 from the germline V gene are MNHEY and SMNVEV (reference sequence). The CDR3 runs 15 residues. The CDR3, as DNA: TGTGCCAGCAGTCTGACAGGCTCTGCCCCCTACGAGCAGTACTTC. Protein sequence: CASSLTGSAPYEQYF.

The chain employs TRBV20-1 and TRBJ2-7; 11 bases are a match to TRBD1. The length of the CDR3 is 14 residues. Germline CDR1 DFQATT, CDR2 SNEGSKA (reference sequence). The V gene end was trimmed by 8 bases and the J gene end by 3 bases; junction bases not matched to a gene: 9. For the CDR3, the DNA is TGCAGTCAGTCCGGGACAGGGGGATTCTACGAGCAGTACTTC. Protein sequence: CSQSGTGGFYEQYF.

The rearrangement links TRBV12-3 or TRBV12-4 to TRBJ2-7; possible D gene TRBD1, 6 bases. The V end was cut by 2 bases, the J end by 0 bases, with 23 bases between. The CDR3 runs to 19 residues. CDR3: CASSLRVLNVQDSSYEQYF. The CDR3 DNA reads as TGTGCCAGCAGTTTAAGGGTACTTAACGTTCAGGACAGCTCCTACGAGCAGTACTTC.

This chain connects TRBV5-4 to TRBJ2-2; D tentatively fits TRBD1 or TRBD2 (5 bases each). V gave up 0 bases and J gave up 6 bases, with 15 bases separating them. Germline V CDR1 and CDR2: SGHNT, YYREEE (reference sequence). The CDR3 is 16 amino acids. The CDR3 sequence is CASSLGQGARSGELFF. In DNA, the CDR3 is TGTGCCAGCAGCTTGGGGCAGGGAGCACGATCCGGGGAGCTGTTTTTT. Filled out from reference TRBV5-4 and TRBJ2-2, the complete variable domain reads ETGVTQSPTHLIKTRGQQVTLRCSSQSGHNTVSWYQQALGQGPQFIFQYYREEENGRGNFPPRFSGLQFPNYSSELNVNALELDDSALYLCASSLGQGARSGELFFGEGSRLTVL.

The rearrangement links TRBV27 to TRBJ1-6; D is unclear. Trimming left V 6 bases short and J 8 bases short, with 11 bases between. The CDR3 extends over 13 amino acids. The germline CDR1 and CDR2 sequences are MNHEY and SMNVEV (reference sequence). CDR3 coding DNA: TGTGCCAGCAGCCGGCCGGGAGATTCACCCCTCCACTTT. Protein: CASSRPGDSPLHF.

The chain uses TRBV15 and TRBJ2-3; D gene uncertain. CDR1 LNHNV and CDR2 YYDKDF come from the germline V gene (reference sequence). This CDR3 is 14 amino acids long. V lost 1 base, J lost 5 bases, and 10 bases lay in between. DNA of the CDR3: TGTGCCACCAGCAGAGCTGGACCGTTAGATACGCAGTATTTT. It yields the protein CATSRAGPLDTQYF.

V and J are TRBV9 and TRBJ2-2; D may be TRBD1 (5 bases). The ends were cut back, 4 bases at V and 4 bases at J, with 11 bases in the middle. Germline values: CDR1 SGDLS, CDR2 YYNGEE. The CDR3 spans 14 residues. The CDR3 DNA reads as TGTGCCAGCAGCAAGAATACAGGCACCGGGGAGCTGTTTTTT. Translation gives CASSKNTGTGELFF.

This clonotype was picked up a small number of times. This sequence joins TRBV6-2 or TRBV6-3 and TRBJ2-7; D gene uncertain. CDR3 length: 14 amino acids. V dropped 2 bases and J dropped 3 bases, with 11 bases sitting between them. Germline CDR1 MNHEY, CDR2 SVGEGT. The DNA for the CDR3 is TGTGCCAGCAGTTACGGCGCAGACCTCTACGAGCAGTACTTC. Translating it yields CASSYGADLYEQYF.

This chain connects TRBV9 to TRBJ2-7; D is undetermined. The CDR3 has 13 residues. Germline CDR1 SGDLS, CDR2 YYNGEE. Trimming removed 0 bases from V and 3 bases from J, with 7 bases in between. The CDR3 DNA reads as TGTGCCAGCAGCGTAGAAGGCAGCTACGAGCAGTACTTC. This codes for CASSVEGSYEQYF.

The V call is TRBV15, the J call TRBJ2-1, with 9 bases lining up with TRBD1. CDR1 and CDR2 (germline): LNHNV, YYDKDF (reference sequence). The ends lost 5 bases at V and 2 bases at J; junction bases unmatched: 4. The CDR3 sequence is 15 residues long. DNA for the CDR3: TGTGCCACCAGCCGGGGACAGGGCACCTACAATGAGCAGTTCTTC. This gives the protein CATSRGQGTYNEQFF.

This chain joins TRBV12-3 or TRBV12-4 and TRBJ2-7; possibly TRBD1 or TRBD2 for D (6 bases each). V dropped 6 bases and J dropped 3 bases, with 15 bases sitting between them. CDR3 length: 14 amino acids. CDR3 DNA: TGTGCCAGCAGCCCCGCACAGGGAGGCTACGAGCAGTACTTC. Its translation is CASSPAQGGYEQYF.

CDR3 nucleotides: TGCAGCGTTGATTTAAACTCCCTGATGGGGACCCAGTACTTC. Its translation: CSVDLNSLMGTQYF. This chain links TRBV29-1 with TRBJ2-5; D uncertain. The CDR3 is made up of 14 amino acids. Deletions cut 3 bases from V and 7 bases from J, with 18 bases between. Looked up from germline, CDR1 is SQVTM and CDR2 is ANQGSEA.

V and J are TRBV15 and TRBJ1-2; D remains ambiguous. Germline loops: CDR1 LNHNV, CDR2 YYDKDF (reference sequence). V was trimmed by 4 bases and J by 2 bases, leaving 8 bases between them. The CDR3 is made up of 13 amino acids. The CDR3 loop is CATSKDGNYGYTF. For the CDR3, the DNA is TGTGCCACCAGCAAGGACGGGAACTATGGCTACACCTTC.

The genes are TRBV5-1 and TRBJ1-4; D gene uncertain. V lost 0 bases to trimming and J lost 1 base, with 10 bases between them. Germline CDR1 reads SGHRS; CDR2 reads YFSETQ. The length of the CDR3 is 16 residues. The CDR3 is CASSLGPLGTNEKLFF. The CDR3 DNA sequence: TGCGCCAGCAGCTTGGGGCCCTTGGGAACTAATGAAAAACTGTTTTTT.

The chain carries TRBV20-1 and TRBJ1-4, with unresolved D. The CDR3 contains 11 residues. The V end lost 1 base, the J end lost 14 bases, and 11 bases lay between the germline ends. Germline V gene data show CDR1 as DFQATT and CDR2 as SNEGSKA (reference sequence). CDR3 coding DNA: TGCAGTGCTAGAGCCGGGAATATGCTGTTTTTT. It specifies CSARAGNMLFF.

V is TRBV20-1 and J is TRBJ1-2; D remains ambiguous. The CDR3 contains 10 residues. Germline CDR1 is DFQATT and CDR2 is SNEGSKA (reference sequence). With 3 bases removed from V and 11 bases from J, the gap between germline ends came to 10 bases. This CDR3 is CSASSSGYTF. The CDR3 region has the DNA TGCAGTGCTAGTAGTTCAGGATACACCTTC.

V gene TRBV28 combines with J gene TRBJ1-3; 7 bases are a match to TRBD1. Germline CDR1 and CDR2: MDHEN and SYDVKM. J lost 1 base, V lost 7 bases, and 10 bases had no gene match. The CDR3 sequence is 16 residues long. The CDR3 here is CASTSFRQGSGNTIYF. The CDR3 DNA is TGTGCCAGCACCAGCTTTCGACAGGGATCTGGAAACACCATATATTTT.

This clonotype showed up just once. The gene calls are TRBV29-1 and TRBJ2-7, with D possibly TRBD2 on 6 matching bases. The CDR3 loop spans 14 amino acids. The V and J ends lost 7 bases and 2 bases respectively, with 18 bases between them. Germline lookup yields CDR1 SQVTM and CDR2 ANQGSEA. The CDR3 DNA sequence: TGCAGCGCTCGACCGGAGGGTAGGGCCTACGAGCAGTACTTC. Translating it yields CSARPEGRAYEQYF.

The genes are TRBV7-9 and TRBJ2-7; D is tentatively TRBD1 or TRBD2 (5 bases each). V lost 3 bases, J lost 5 bases, and 8 bases lay in between. CDR1 is SEHNR, CDR2 FQNEAQ, per germline (reference sequence). The CDR3 sequence is 12 residues long. The CDR3 is CASSFRGDEQYF. CDR3 nucleotides: TGTGCCAGCAGCTTTCGAGGGGACGAGCAGTACTTC.

The chain is built from TRBV29-1 and TRBJ2-7; D call uncertain. The CDR3 is made up of 12 amino acids. Between the trimmed V and J ends, which lost 1 base and 1 base, there was a span of 5 bases. The V gene's germline CDR1 is SQVTM and CDR2 ANQGSEA. CDR3 amino acids: CSVEAGSYEQYF. The CDR3 region has the DNA TGCAGCGTTGAAGCAGGTTCCTACGAGCAGTACTTC.

The chain links TRBV3-1 to TRBJ1-5; the match to TRBD1 covers 7 bases. The germline V gene encodes CDR1 LGHDT and CDR2 YNNKEL (reference sequence). This CDR3 comprises 13 residues. After removal of 4 bases from V and 4 bases from J, the junction contained 1 base not matched to a gene. Here the CDR3 reads CASSRQGNQPQHF. The CDR3 region has the DNA TGTGCCAGCAGCCGACAGGGTAATCAGCCCCAGCATTTT. The complete variable domain, with remaining parts taken from reference TRBV3-1 and TRBJ1-5, reads DTAVSQTPKYLVTQMGNDKSIKCEQNLGHDTMYWYKQDSKKFLKIMFSYNNKELIINETVPNRFSPKSPDKAHLNLHINSLELGDSAVYFCASSRQGNQPQHFGDGTRLSIL.